This note documents a single T cell receptor (beta chain) sequence. The antigen remains undetermined. This record comes from a study of T cell responses to AZD1222 COVID-19 vaccine. General observations from the study: Baseline serostatus was positive in only 5 to 7 AZD1222 recipients. Among spike-specific TCRs, nearly half reportedly target unmutated variant regions. Females made up more of the donors, who were largely white British, and clonal diversity may have come out too low.

The germline V and J ends were trimmed by 4 bases and 2 bases, with 9 bases remaining between them. CDR1 is SGHRS and CDR2 is YFSETQ in the germline V gene. The CDR3 is 14 amino acids. Clones were sequenced by immunoSEQ multiplex PCR, and TCRdb holds only the in-frame ones, with some missing. The data show 88,000 or so clones, with around nine tenths seen just once and 4.5% to 5% held by the top ten. This TCR was recovered from an adult who received the AZD1222 COVID-19 vaccine. The chain has TRBV5-1 and TRBJ2-2; D remains unclear. The sequencing here drew on peripheral blood, taken 28 days after the second AZD1222 dose. The CDR3 loop is CASSRDLNTGELFF. In DNA form, the CDR3 reads TGCGCCAGCAGCAGGGATCTTAACACCGGGGAGCTGTTTTTT.